This TCR beta chain was identified in a study of T cell responses to AZD1222 COVID-19 vaccine. Regarding the study as a whole: Baseline seropositivity characterized only six AZD1222 recipients. None of the repertoires were sampled until the peak T cell response had passed. White British ancestry dominated among donors, who included more females, and clonal diversity was possibly underestimated. Two doses of AZD1222 preceded a rise in Spike-specific TCR breadth and depth.

This CDR3 has 14 residues. V lost 3 bases and J lost 5, with 11 bases in between. From germline, CDR1 is WNHNN and CDR2 SYGVQD (reference sequence). This clone was counted between two and nine times. Its antigen is still unknown. The table came from immunoSEQ multiplex PCR; TCRdb's copy has only in-frame clones and leaves some out. Of approximately 150,000 clones in the sample, roughly 94% were seen once. This TCR was sampled from an adult who received the AZD1222 COVID-19 vaccine. The J gene is TRBJ2-1, the V gene TRBV10-1, with D perhaps matching TRBD2 (7 bases). Sequenced material: peripheral blood, taken 28 days after the second AZD1222 dose. As DNA, the CDR3 is TGCGCCAGCAGTGATGCGGGGGACAACAATGAGCAGTTCTTC. Its translation: CASSDAGDNNEQFF.